These T cell receptor beta chains were read from a single sample in a study of control samples from healthy donors and cancer patients. Generated by immunoSEQ multiplex PCR, the TCRdb table keeps only in-frame clones and is missing some. The top ten clones hold 2.5% to 3% of a sample with tens of thousands of clones, 94% of them seen once. Sequencing used blood. The receptors here all came from a woman aged 30 to 39 in good health. CDR3s include the opening cysteine and the closing phenylalanine or tryptophan. Fields, in order: clone size, D gene, V gene, J gene, CDR3 protein, CDR3 DNA. A D gene is named only where the DNA matches it firmly. For some rows the clone size is stated as once, few or many, or as a class when expanded; others skip it.

>NA|TRBD1|TRBV6-5|TRBJ2-5
CATEGGRGYQETQYF
TGTGCCACCGAAGGGGGCCGAGGGTACCAAGAGACCCAGTACTTC
>NA|NA|TRBV20-1|TRBJ1-3
CSASDAGGSGNTIYF
TGCAGTGCTAGTGACGCGGGGGGCTCTGGAAACACCATATATTTT
>NA|TRBD1|TRBV7-9|TRBJ1-1
CASSFDRESTEAFF
TGTGCCAGCAGCTTCGACAGGGAGAGCACTGAAGCTTTCTTT
>NA|TRBD1|TRBV19|TRBJ1-2
CASMTDRGLYGYTF
TGTGCCAGTATGACCGACAGGGGGTTATATGGCTACACCTTC
>NA|NA|TRBV6-5|TRBJ1-2
CASSRDTSNYGYTF
TGTGCCAGCAGCAGGGACACCAGTAACTATGGCTACACCTTC
>NA|NA|TRBV5-6|TRBJ1-6
CASSLVSAGGSYNSPLHF
TGTGCCAGCAGCTTGGTTTCAGCGGGAGGGTCCTATAATTCACCCCTCCACTTT
>NA|NA|TRBV7-3|TRBJ1-6
CASSLAGTNSPLHF
TGTGCCAGCAGCTTAGCGGGGACTAATTCACCCCTCCACTTT
>NA|NA|TRBV29-1|TRBJ1-2
CSVLDLNYGYTF
TGCAGCGTTCTGGACCTTAACTATGGCTACACCTTC
>NA|NA|TRBV25-1|TRBJ2-3
CASSEYSGLSTDTQYF
TGTGCCAGCAGTGAATATTCAGGTCTCAGCACAGATACGCAGTATTTT
>NA|TRBD1|TRBV2|TRBJ1-6
CASGDRVANSPLHF
TGTGCCAGCGGAGACAGGGTTGCTAATTCACCCCTCCACTTT
>NA|NA|TRBV19|TRBJ1-4
CASSPPPGTPEATNEKLFF
TGTGCCAGTAGTCCCCCCCCCGGGACACCTGAGGCAACTAATGAAAAACTGTTTTTT
>NA|TRBD1|TRBV5-8|TRBJ1-1
CASSLVRGGTEAFF
TGTGCCAGCAGCTTGGTCAGGGGGGGCACTGAAGCTTTCTTT
>NA|TRBD1|TRBV6-2/TRBV6-3|TRBJ1-6
CASSPLRQGTNSPLHF
TGTGCCAGCAGCCCTTTGAGACAGGGTACGAATTCACCCCTCCACTTT
>NA|NA|TRBV9|TRBJ2-2
CASSEGLANTGELFF
TGTGCCAGCAGCGAAGGCCTCGCGAACACCGGGGAGCTGTTTTTT
>NA|TRBD1|TRBV18|TRBJ2-3
CASSPSGTGLTDTQYF
TGTGCCAGCTCACCGAGCGGGACAGGGCTGACAGATACGCAGTATTTT
>NA|NA|TRBV27|TRBJ2-2
CASSLTATGELFF
TGTGCCAGCAGTCTCACAGCTACCGGGGAGCTGTTTTTT
>NA|NA|TRBV5-1|TRBJ2-2
CASSLAQPNTGELFF
TGCGCCAGCAGCTTGGCTCAGCCGAACACCGGGGAGCTGTTTTTT
>NA|TRBD1|TRBV30|TRBJ2-3
CAGGTGDFDTQYF
TGTGCCGGGGGGACAGGGGACTTCGATACGCAGTATTTT
>NA|NA|TRBV15|TRBJ1-4
CATSRDSHEKLFF
TGTGCCACCAGCAGGGACAGTCATGAAAAACTGTTTTTT
>once|NA|TRBV5-5|TRBJ1-2
CASSLYDDYTF
TGTGCCAGCAGCTTGTATGATGACTACACCTTC
>NA|NA|TRBV5-1|TRBJ1-1
CASSFQGNTEAFF
TGCGCCAGCAGCTTCCAGGGGAACACTGAAGCTTTCTTT
>NA|NA|TRBV12-3/TRBV12-4|TRBJ2-3
CASSYGIDTQYF
TGTGCCAGCAGTTACGGGATTGATACGCAGTATTTT
>NA|NA|TRBV28|TRBJ1-2
CASRTGRIYGYTF
TGTGCCAGCAGAACGGGACGGATATATGGCTACACCTTC
>NA|TRBD2|TRBV10-3|TRBJ2-1
CAISQPPAGGNEQFF
TGTGCCATCAGTCAACCCCCAGCGGGGGGAAATGAGCAGTTCTTC
>NA|NA|TRBV9|TRBJ1-3
CASSVDGSSGNTIYF
TGTGCCAGCAGCGTAGATGGGAGCTCTGGAAACACCATATATTTT
>NA|NA|TRBV7-9|TRBJ1-4
CASTHQPSEKLFF
TGTGCCAGCACCCATCAACCGAGTGAAAAACTGTTTTTT
>NA|NA|TRBV6-5|TRBJ1-2
CASSADRRANYGYTF
TGTGCCAGCAGCGCCGACAGGAGAGCTAACTATGGCTACACCTTC
>NA|NA|TRBV2|TRBJ1-3
CASSDRGRPSSGNTIYF
TGTGCCAGCAGTGATCGAGGCCGTCCAAGCTCTGGAAACACCATATATTTT
>NA|NA|TRBV7-8|TRBJ1-2
CASSLGTRYGYTF
TGTGCCAGCAGCTTAGGGACACGCTATGGCTACACCTTC
>NA|TRBD2|TRBV24-1|TRBJ2-5
CATSDPLAGGQETQYF
TGTGCCACCAGTGATCCCCTAGCGGGGGGCCAGGAGACCCAGTACTTC
>NA|NA|TRBV12-3/TRBV12-4|TRBJ2-5
CASSLTRWETQYF
TGTGCCAGCAGTTTAACGAGGTGGGAGACCCAGTACTTC
>once|NA|TRBV6-8|TRBJ1-3
CASSRWTWPGNTIYF
TGTGCCAGCAGCCGGTGGACTTGGCCCGGAAACACCATATATTTT
>NA|TRBD1|TRBV11-3|TRBJ1-2
CASSHTYRGTGNNYGYTF
TGTGCCAGCAGCCATACCTATCGAGGGACAGGGAATAACTATGGCTACACCTTC
>NA|NA|TRBV7-8|TRBJ2-2
CASSLEGRGITGELFF
TGTGCCAGCAGCTTAGAGGGCAGGGGAATTACCGGGGAGCTGTTTTTT
>NA|TRBD1|TRBV19|TRBJ1-6
CASRHGQGRYSPLHF
TGTGCCAGTAGGCATGGACAGGGGCGGTATTCACCCCTCCACTTT
>NA|TRBD1|TRBV30|TRBJ2-3
CAWSVGQGSTDTQYF
TGTGCCTGGAGTGTCGGACAGGGCAGCACAGATACGCAGTATTTT
>NA|NA|TRBV5-1|TRBJ2-7
CASRYKTDPYEQYF
TGCGCCAGCAGGTACAAGACAGACCCCTACGAGCAGTACTTC
>once|TRBD2|TRBV12-3/TRBV12-4|TRBJ2-5
CASSSGLDRTQYF
TGTGCCAGCAGTTCCGGACTAGATCGGACCCAGTACTTC
>NA|NA|TRBV28|TRBJ2-5
CASSLTGNQETQYF
TGTGCCAGCAGTCTTACAGGGAATCAAGAGACCCAGTACTTC
>NA|TRBD2|TRBV6-5|TRBJ2-7
CASRYLRGDSYEQYF
TGTGCCAGCAGGTACTTGCGGGGGGATTCCTACGAGCAGTACTTC
>NA|NA|TRBV6-6|TRBJ1-2
CASAPPDSYPHGYTF
TGTGCCAGCGCCCCCCCCGATTCTTATCCCCATGGCTACACCTTC
>once|NA|TRBV11-3|TRBJ1-3
CASSLGRSDEGTIYF
TGTGCCAGCAGCTTAGGCCGTTCAGATGAGGGCACCATATATTTT
>NA|NA|TRBV4-2|TRBJ1-2
CASSQDLGRANGYTF
TGTGCCAGCAGCCAAGATCTGGGCAGGGCCAATGGCTACACCTTC
>NA|NA|TRBV29-1|TRBJ2-5
CSVEIVQKETQYF
TGCAGCGTTGAAATAGTACAGAAAGAGACCCAGTACTTC
>NA|NA|TRBV29-1|TRBJ1-2
CSVIEDSYYGYTF
TGCAGCGTTATTGAGGATTCTTACTATGGCTACACCTTC
>NA|TRBD2|TRBV25-1|TRBJ2-5
CASSLRTSGGEQETQYF
TGTGCCAGCAGTCTCCGGACTAGCGGGGGTGAACAAGAGACCCAGTACTTC
>NA|TRBD2|TRBV19|TRBJ2-7
CASSMNGGATYEQYF
TGTGCCAGTAGTATGAACGGGGGGGCGACCTACGAGCAGTACTTC
>NA|NA|TRBV28|TRBJ2-2
CASSLVHPQSGELFF
TGTGCCAGCAGTTTAGTCCACCCTCAGTCCGGGGAGCTGTTTTTT
>once|NA|TRBV4-1|TRBJ1-6
CASSQGLGDNSPLHF
TGCGCCAGCAGCCAAGGCTTAGGGGATAATTCACCCCTCCACTTT
>NA|TRBD1|TRBV9|TRBJ1-1
CASSVFTGDTEAFF
TGTGCCAGCAGCGTTTTTACAGGGGACACTGAAGCTTTCTTT
>NA|NA|TRBV6-1|TRBJ1-2
CASSEVLGAGYTF
TGTGCCAGCAGTGAAGTACTAGGGGCTGGCTACACCTTC
>NA|TRBD1|TRBV5-1|TRBJ1-3
CASSAGQGGTIYF
TGCGCCAGCAGCGCTGGACAGGGAGGGACCATATATTTT
>NA|NA|TRBV15|TRBJ2-2
CATSRVLGSVTGELFF
TGTGCCACCAGCAGAGTGTTAGGATCAGTCACCGGGGAGCTGTTTTTT
>NA|TRBD1|TRBV5-1|TRBJ1-1
CASSSGQSTAFF
TGCGCCAGCAGCTCGGGACAGTCAACAGCTTTCTTT
>once|TRBD1|TRBV6-5|TRBJ1-6
CASSLIRGGDSPLHF
TGTGCCAGCAGCCTAATCAGGGGGGGAGATTCACCCCTCCACTTT
>NA|NA|TRBV7-7|TRBJ2-3
CASSLGQGRTDTQYF
TGTGCTAGCAGCTTGGGGCAGGGGCGCACAGATACGCAGTATTTT
>NA|NA|TRBV14|TRBJ1-3
CASSPTSAGNTIYF
TGTGCCAGCAGCCCTACTTCGGCTGGAAACACCATATATTTT
>NA|NA|TRBV11-3|TRBJ1-4
CASSSLDTYNEKLFF
TGTGCCAGCAGCTCACTGGACACCTATAATGAAAAACTGTTTTTT
>NA|TRBD1|TRBV24-1|TRBJ2-1
CATSDPTGAGSYNEQFF
TGTGCCACCAGTGACCCTACAGGGGCAGGCTCCTACAATGAGCAGTTCTTC